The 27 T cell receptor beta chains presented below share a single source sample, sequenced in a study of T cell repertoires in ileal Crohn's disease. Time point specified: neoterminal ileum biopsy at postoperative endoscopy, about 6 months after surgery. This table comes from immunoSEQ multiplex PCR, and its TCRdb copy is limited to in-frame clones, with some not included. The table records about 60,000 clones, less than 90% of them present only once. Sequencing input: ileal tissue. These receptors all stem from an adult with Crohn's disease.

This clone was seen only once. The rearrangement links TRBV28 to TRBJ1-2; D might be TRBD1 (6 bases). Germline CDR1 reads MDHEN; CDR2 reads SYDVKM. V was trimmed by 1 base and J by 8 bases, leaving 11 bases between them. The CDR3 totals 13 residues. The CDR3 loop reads CASSLLGAQGYTF. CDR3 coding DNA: TGTGCCAGCAGTTTATTGGGGGCTCAGGGCTACACCTTC.

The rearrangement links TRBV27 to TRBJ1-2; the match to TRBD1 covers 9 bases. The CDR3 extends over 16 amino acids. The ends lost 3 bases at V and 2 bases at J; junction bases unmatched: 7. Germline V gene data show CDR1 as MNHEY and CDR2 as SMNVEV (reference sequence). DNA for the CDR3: TGTGCCAGCAGTTTCTGGACAGGGGTAAAAAACTATGGCTACACCTTC. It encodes CASSFWTGVKNYGYTF.

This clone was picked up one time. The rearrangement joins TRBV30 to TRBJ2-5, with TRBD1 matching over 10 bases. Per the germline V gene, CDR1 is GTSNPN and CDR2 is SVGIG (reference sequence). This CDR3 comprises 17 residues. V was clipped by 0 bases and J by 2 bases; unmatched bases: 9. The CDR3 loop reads CAWSVWGTGVSQETQYF. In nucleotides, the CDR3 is TGTGCCTGGAGTGTATGGGGGACAGGGGTTAGTCAAGAGACCCAGTACTTC.

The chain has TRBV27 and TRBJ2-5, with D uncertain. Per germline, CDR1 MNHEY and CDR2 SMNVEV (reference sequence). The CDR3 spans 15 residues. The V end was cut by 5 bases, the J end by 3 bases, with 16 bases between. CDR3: CASSPLRRREETQYF. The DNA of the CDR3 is TGTGCCAGCAGTCCCCTTCGGAGACGGGAAGAGACCCAGTACTTC.

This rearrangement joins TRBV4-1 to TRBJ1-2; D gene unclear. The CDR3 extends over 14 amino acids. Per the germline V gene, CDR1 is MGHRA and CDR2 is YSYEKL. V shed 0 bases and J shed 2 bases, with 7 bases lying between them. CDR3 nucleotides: TGCGCCAGCAGCCAAGAGGGGAGAAACTATGGCTACACCTTC. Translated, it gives CASSQEGRNYGYTF.

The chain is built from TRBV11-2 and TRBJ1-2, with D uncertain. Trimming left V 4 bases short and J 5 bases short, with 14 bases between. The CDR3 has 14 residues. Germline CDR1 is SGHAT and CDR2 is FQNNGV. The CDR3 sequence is CASSSKTTSYGYTF. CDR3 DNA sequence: TGTGCCAGCAGCTCTAAAACCACGTCTTATGGCTACACCTTC.

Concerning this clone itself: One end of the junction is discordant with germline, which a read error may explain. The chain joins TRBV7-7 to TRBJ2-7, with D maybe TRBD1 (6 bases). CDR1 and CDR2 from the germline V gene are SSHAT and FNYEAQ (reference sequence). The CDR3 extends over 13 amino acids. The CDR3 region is CASSVDRTGEQYF. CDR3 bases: TGTGCTAGCAGCGTTGACAGGACCGGCGAGCAGTACTTC.

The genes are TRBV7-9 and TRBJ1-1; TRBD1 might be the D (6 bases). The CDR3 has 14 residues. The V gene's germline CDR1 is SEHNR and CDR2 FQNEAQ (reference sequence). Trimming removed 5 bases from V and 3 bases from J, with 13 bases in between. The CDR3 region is CASSKEGGYTEAFF. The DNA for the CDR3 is TGTGCCAGCAGCAAGGAGGGGGGGTACACTGAAGCTTTCTTT.

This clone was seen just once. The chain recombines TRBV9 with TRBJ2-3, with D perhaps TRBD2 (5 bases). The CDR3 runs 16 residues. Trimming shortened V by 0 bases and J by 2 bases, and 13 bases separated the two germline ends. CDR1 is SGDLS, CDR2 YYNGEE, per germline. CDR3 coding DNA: TGTGCCAGCAGCGTAGGTCCTAGCTTCATCACAGATACGCAGTATTTT. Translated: CASSVGPSFITDTQYF.

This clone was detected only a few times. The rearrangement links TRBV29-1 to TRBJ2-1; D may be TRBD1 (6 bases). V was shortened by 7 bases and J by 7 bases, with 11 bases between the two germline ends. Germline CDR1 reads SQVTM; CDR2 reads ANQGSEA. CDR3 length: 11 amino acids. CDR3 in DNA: TGCAGCGGCGGACAGCGGAATGAGCAGTTCTTC. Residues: CSGGQRNEQFF.

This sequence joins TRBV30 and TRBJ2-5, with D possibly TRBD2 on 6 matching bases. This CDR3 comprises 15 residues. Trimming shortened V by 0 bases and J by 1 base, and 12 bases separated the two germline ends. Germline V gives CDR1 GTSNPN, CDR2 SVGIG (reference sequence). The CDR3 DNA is TGTGCCTGGAGTGTATGGGGGGATACCCAAGAGACCCAGTACTTC. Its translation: CAWSVWGDTQETQYF.

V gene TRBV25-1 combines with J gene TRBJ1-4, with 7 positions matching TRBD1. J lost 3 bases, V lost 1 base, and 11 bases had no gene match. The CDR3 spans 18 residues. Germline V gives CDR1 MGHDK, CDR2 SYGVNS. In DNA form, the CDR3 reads TGTGCCAGCAGTGAATTAGGGGGACAGCCAAGGGCTAATGAAAAACTGTTTTTT. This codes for CASSELGGQPRANEKLFF.

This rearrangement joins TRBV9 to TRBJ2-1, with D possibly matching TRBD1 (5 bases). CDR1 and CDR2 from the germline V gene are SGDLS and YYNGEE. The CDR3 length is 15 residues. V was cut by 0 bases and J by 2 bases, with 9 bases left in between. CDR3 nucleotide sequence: TGTGCCAGCAGCGTAGAGGGGAATCCCTACAATGAGCAGTTCTTC. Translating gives CASSVEGNPYNEQFF.

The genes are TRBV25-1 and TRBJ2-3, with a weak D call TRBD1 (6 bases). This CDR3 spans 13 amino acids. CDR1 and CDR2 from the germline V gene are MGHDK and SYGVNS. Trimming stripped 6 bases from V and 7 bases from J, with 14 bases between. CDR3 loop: CASRETGRYTQYF. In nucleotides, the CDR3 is TGTGCCAGCAGGGAGACAGGTCGGTATACGCAGTATTTT.

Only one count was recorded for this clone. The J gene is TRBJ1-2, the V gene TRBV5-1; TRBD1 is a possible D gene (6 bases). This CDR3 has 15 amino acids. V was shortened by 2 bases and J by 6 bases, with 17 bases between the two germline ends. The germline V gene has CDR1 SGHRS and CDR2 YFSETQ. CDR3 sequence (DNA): TGCGCCAGCAGCTTCAACCCGGACAACAGGGATGGCTACACCTTC. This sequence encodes CASSFNPDNRDGYTF.

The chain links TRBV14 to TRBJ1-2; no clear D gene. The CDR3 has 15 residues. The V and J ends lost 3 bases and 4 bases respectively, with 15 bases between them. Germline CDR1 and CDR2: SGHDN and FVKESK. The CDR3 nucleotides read TGTGCCAGCAGCCACGCCGGCGGGGTTTCCTATGGCTACACCTTC. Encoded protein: CASSHAGGVSYGYTF.

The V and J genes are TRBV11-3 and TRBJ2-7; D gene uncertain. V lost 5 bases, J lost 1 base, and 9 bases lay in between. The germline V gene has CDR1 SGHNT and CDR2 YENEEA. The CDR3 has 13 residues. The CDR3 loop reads CASSDPGSYEQYF. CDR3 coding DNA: TGTGCCAGCAGCGATCCGGGTTCCTACGAGCAGTACTTC.

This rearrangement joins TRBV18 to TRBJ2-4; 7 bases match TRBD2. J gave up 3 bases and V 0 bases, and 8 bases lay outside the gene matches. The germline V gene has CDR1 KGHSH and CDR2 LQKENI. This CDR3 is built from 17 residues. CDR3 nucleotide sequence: TGTGCCAGCTCACCACCTAACGAGCGGGGATACAAAAACATTCAGTACTTC. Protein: CASSPPNERGYKNIQYF.

The DNA of the CDR3 is TGTGCCAGCAGTGAAGGGGGGGGGCGGCAAGAGACCCAGTACTTC. Its translation is CASSEGGGRQETQYF. V is TRBV6-1 and J is TRBJ2-5; weak D call: TRBD2 (7 bases). The germline V and J ends were trimmed by 1 base and 2 bases, with 11 bases remaining between them. The germline V gene has CDR1 MNHNS and CDR2 SASEGT. This CDR3 region has 15 residues.

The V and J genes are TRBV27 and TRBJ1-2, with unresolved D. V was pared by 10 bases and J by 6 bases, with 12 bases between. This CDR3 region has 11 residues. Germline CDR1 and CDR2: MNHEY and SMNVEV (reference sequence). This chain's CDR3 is CATRWGDGYTF. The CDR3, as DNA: TGTGCCACCAGGTGGGGAGATGGCTACACCTTC.

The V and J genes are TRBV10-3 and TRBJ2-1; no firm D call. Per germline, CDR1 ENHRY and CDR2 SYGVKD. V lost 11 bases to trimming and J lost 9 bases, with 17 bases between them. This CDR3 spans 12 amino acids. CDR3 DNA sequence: TGTGCCGTAGCCGTTCTGGCTGGTGAGCAGTTCTTC. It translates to CAVAVLAGEQFF.

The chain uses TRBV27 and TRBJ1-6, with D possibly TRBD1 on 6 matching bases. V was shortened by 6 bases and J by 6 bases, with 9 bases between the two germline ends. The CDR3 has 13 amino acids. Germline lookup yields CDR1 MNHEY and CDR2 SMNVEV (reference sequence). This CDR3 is CASRGQTNSPLHF. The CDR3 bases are TGTGCCAGCAGAGGACAGACTAATTCACCCCTCCACTTT.

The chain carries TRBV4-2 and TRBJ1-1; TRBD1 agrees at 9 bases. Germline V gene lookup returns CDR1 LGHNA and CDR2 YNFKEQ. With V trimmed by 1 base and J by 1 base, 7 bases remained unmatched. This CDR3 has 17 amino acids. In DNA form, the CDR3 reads TGTGCCAGCAGCCAAGTTAAACAGGGGGCCACGAACACTGAAGCTTTCTTT. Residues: CASSQVKQGATNTEAFF.

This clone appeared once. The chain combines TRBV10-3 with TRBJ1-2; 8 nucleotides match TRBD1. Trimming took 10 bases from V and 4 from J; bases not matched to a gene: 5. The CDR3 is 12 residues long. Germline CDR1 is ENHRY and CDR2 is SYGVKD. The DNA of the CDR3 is TGTGCCAGCGGACAGGGCCCCTATGGCTACACCTTC. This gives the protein CASGQGPYGYTF.

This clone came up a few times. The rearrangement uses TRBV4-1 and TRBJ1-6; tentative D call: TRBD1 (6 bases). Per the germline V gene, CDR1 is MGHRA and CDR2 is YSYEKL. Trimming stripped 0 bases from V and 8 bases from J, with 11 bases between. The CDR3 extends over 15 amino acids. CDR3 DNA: TGCGCCAGCAGCCAAGAAACAGGGCAATATTCACCCCTCCACTTT. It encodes CASSQETGQYSPLHF.

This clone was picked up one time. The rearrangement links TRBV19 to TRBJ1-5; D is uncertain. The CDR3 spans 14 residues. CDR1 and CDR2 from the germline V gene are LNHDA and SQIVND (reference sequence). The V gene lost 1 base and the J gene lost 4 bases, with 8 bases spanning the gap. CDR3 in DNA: TGTGCCAGTAGTATAGGTGGGCTAAATCAGCCCCAGCATTTT. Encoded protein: CASSIGGLNQPQHF.

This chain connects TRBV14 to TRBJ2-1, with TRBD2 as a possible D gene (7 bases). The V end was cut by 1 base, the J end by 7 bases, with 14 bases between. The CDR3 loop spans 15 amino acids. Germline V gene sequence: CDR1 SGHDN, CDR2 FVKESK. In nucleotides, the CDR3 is TGTGCCAGCAGCCAAGTTGGGGGGGCATTTAATGAGCAGTTCTTC. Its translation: CASSQVGGAFNEQFF.